This TCR beta chain appears in the sequencing data of a study of naive and memory T cell subsets. Study-level results: Naive repertoires, especially CD8, held a few larger clonotypes, possibly memory cells re-expressing CD45RA.

This clonotype was recorded only once. Its antigen is still unknown. An equimolar mix of two oligonucleotides served as the beta constant-region primer for TRBC1 and TRBC2. The ligated cDNA underwent four PCR rounds using SP2 and nested alpha and beta constant-region primers. TCRdb used MiXCR to reprocess the UMI-ligation and nested PCR reads, holding one entry per CDR3 protein. This table has over 90,000 distinct CDR3 sequences, roughly 12% appearing once. With V trimmed by 2 bases and J by 8 bases, 7 bases remained unmatched. This CDR3 is built from 15 residues. The V gene's germline CDR1 is SGHAT and CDR2 FQDESV (reference sequence).

This TCR was sampled from a human donor in good health. The chain is built from TRBV11-1 and TRBJ2-1; TRBD1 aligns across 9 bases. The source material was naive CD4+ T cells from blood. CDR3 sequence reads: CASSLTDRGRDEQFF. For the CDR3, the DNA is TGTGCCAGCAGCTTAACAGACAGGGGGAGGGATGAGCAGTTCTTC.